Described below is a single T cell receptor (beta chain) sequence and its context. Profiling relied on immunoSEQ multiplex PCR, and the TCRdb table lists in-frame clones only, not all of them. The sample lists about 370,000 clones, 75% to 90% occurring once. This record comes from a study of Ad26.COV2.S vaccination and SARS-CoV-2 variants. The treatment was: 15 to 20 received Ad26.COV2.S at low or high dose, single or two shots; about 5 received placebo; per-sample allocation not given. Sampling occurred on day 63 after the first vaccine or placebo injection. V shed 4 bases and J shed 2 bases, with 13 bases lying between them. The V gene's germline CDR1 is LGHNA and CDR2 YNFKEQ. The CDR3 runs to 15 residues.

The V call is TRBV4-2, the J call TRBJ2-3; D is unclear. This sample comprised peripheral blood, obtained in a trial of Ad26.COV2.S vaccine versus placebo. The source is a person aged 18-60 years who received the Ad26.COV2.S COVID-19 vaccine or a placebo. CDR3 DNA: TGTGCCAGCAGCCCCCAGGAGTGGGACACAGATACGCAGTATTTT. It is translated as CASSPQEWDTDTQYF.